The rows below give T cell receptor beta chains drawn from one sample of a study of glioma-infiltrating T cells after dendritic cell vaccination. This table comes from immunoSEQ multiplex PCR, and its TCRdb copy is limited to in-frame clones, with some not included. The sample shows some 100,000 clones, over 65% of them seen only once. Sequences were derived from blood, sampled before dendritic cell vaccination. The receptors derive from a human donor with glioblastoma. Each CDR3 is given with its conserved first and last residue. D genes are given only for firm matches. The size of a clone is reported for some rows only, either as once, few or many, or as a class for expanded clones.

clone_size,j_call,v_call,d_call,cdr3_aa,cdr3_nt
.,TRBJ1-2,TRBV7-2,TRBD1,CASTSRGLDYGYTF,TGTGCCAGCACCTCTAGGGGGCTTGACTATGGCTACACCTTC
.,TRBJ1-4,TRBV4-3,.,CASSQEPGENEKLFF,TGCGCCAGCAGCCAAGAGCCAGGGGAAAATGAAAAACTGTTTTTT
once,TRBJ1-2,TRBV14,TRBD1,CASSQDGQGHGYTF,TGTGCCAGCAGCCAAGATGGACAGGGCCATGGCTACACCTTC
.,TRBJ1-2,TRBV6-5,.,CASSYRPVLSPMGYTF,TGTGCCAGCAGTTATCGTCCCGTATTGTCCCCTATGGGCTACACCTTC
.,TRBJ2-3,TRBV6-5,TRBD2,CASSYMGRADTQYF,TGTGCCAGCAGTTACATGGGGAGGGCAGATACGCAGTATTTT
.,TRBJ2-3,TRBV5-1,.,CASSLEGTDTQYF,TGCGCCAGCAGCTTAGAGGGCACAGATACGCAGTATTTT
.,TRBJ1-2,TRBV6-6,.,CASTDPGEGNGYTF,TGTGCCAGCACCGACCCTGGGGAGGGAAATGGCTACACCTTC
.,TRBJ2-3,TRBV7-6,TRBD2,CASSLAGRADTQYF,TGTGCCAGCAGCCTAGCGGGGAGGGCAGATACGCAGTATTTT
.,TRBJ2-3,TRBV11-3,TRBD1,CASSLYGTGGDTQYF,TGTGCCAGCAGCTTATACGGGACAGGGGGAGATACGCAGTATTTT
.,TRBJ2-2,TRBV7-2,.,CASSVRWGDTGELFF,TGTGCCAGCAGCGTCCGTTGGGGGGACACCGGGGAGCTGTTTTTT
.,TRBJ1-6,TRBV27,TRBD1,CASGGDRPNSPLHF,TGTGCCAGCGGGGGGGACAGGCCTAATTCACCCCTCCACTTT
.,TRBJ2-7,TRBV4-2,.,CASSQDRYEQYF,TGTGCCAGCAGCCAAGATCGGTACGAGCAGTACTTC
.,TRBJ2-2,TRBV19,TRBD1,CASSGDRGITGELFF,TGTGCCAGTAGTGGGGACAGGGGTATCACCGGGGAGCTGTTTTTT
.,TRBJ1-4,TRBV7-2,TRBD1,CASSLRGPDEKLFF,TGTGCCAGCAGCTTAAGGGGGCCTGACGAAAAACTGTTTTTT
.,TRBJ1-2,TRBV6-5,.,CASRTVGLPNYGYTF,TGTGCCAGCAGGACAGTGGGCCTACCTAACTATGGCTACACCTTC
once,TRBJ2-2,TRBV6-5,TRBD1,CASSTQGAKTGELFF,TGTGCCAGCAGTACCCAGGGGGCGAAAACCGGGGAGCTGTTTTTT
.,TRBJ2-3,TRBV10-3,.,CAIRQGRDTDTQYF,TGTGCCATCAGACAGGGCCGAGACACAGATACGCAGTATTTT
.,TRBJ1-1,TRBV9,TRBD1,CASSGGQGHTEAFF,TGTGCCAGCAGCGGTGGACAGGGGCACACTGAAGCTTTCTTT
.,TRBJ2-4,TRBV27,.,CASSPNPRRLAKNIQYF,TGTGCCAGCAGTCCTAATCCCCGCCGGTTAGCCAAAAACATTCAGTACTTC
.,TRBJ2-3,TRBV7-3,TRBD2,CASSSGGDTQYF,TGTGCCAGCAGCTCGGGGGGAGATACGCAGTATTTT
.,TRBJ2-7,TRBV5-6,TRBD1,CASSLRTGRTYEQYF,TGTGCCAGCAGCTTACGGACAGGGAGAACCTACGAGCAGTACTTC
.,TRBJ2-1,TRBV25-1,TRBD2,CASSPTSGIPIF,TGTGCCAGCAGTCCGACTAGCGGGATACCGATCTTC
.,TRBJ2-3,TRBV7-9,TRBD2,CASSLAGGSTDTQYF,TGTGCCAGCAGCTTAGCGGGGGGGAGCACAGATACGCAGTATTTT
once,TRBJ1-2,TRBV7-9,.,CASSLVSREAYGYTF,TGTGCCAGCAGCCTCGTCTCCCGGGAGGCCTATGGCTACACCTTC
.,TRBJ2-3,TRBV30,.,CAWSVAASTDTQYF,TGTGCCTGGAGTGTGGCGGCTAGCACAGATACGCAGTATTTT
.,TRBJ2-7,TRBV18,.,CASSPPTSPHEQYF,TGTGCCAGCTCACCACCTACTAGTCCCCACGAGCAGTACTTC
.,TRBJ2-7,TRBV2,TRBD2,CASSEWRESSEQYF,TGTGCCAGCAGTGAATGGCGGGAGTCCTCCGAGCAGTACTTC
.,TRBJ2-7,TRBV7-6,TRBD1,CASSLGQGFSYEQYF,TGTGCCAGCAGCTTGGGACAGGGGTTTTCCTACGAGCAGTACTTC
.,TRBJ2-1,TRBV10-3,TRBD2,CAAWAGGIYNEQFF,TGTGCCGCCTGGGCGGGAGGAATCTACAATGAGCAGTTCTTC
.,TRBJ1-1,TRBV18,TRBD1,CASSQTGALGTEAFF,TGTGCCAGCTCACAGACAGGGGCCCTGGGCACTGAAGCTTTCTTT
once,TRBJ1-2,TRBV4-1,.,CASSQDHGGPGEGYTF,TGCGCCAGCAGCCAAGATCACGGGGGGCCAGGAGAGGGCTACACCTTC
.,TRBJ1-2,TRBV9,.,CASSVSLGTRANYGYTF,TGTGCCAGCAGCGTAAGCTTGGGGACAAGGGCAAACTATGGCTACACCTTC
.,TRBJ1-4,TRBV9,.,CASSVGQGGINEKLFF,TGTGCCAGCAGCGTTGGCCAGGGAGGAATTAATGAAAAACTGTTTTTT
.,TRBJ1-1,TRBV7-2,.,CASMRVNTEAFF,TGTGCCAGCATGCGGGTGAACACTGAAGCTTTCTTT
.,TRBJ1-5,TRBV2,.,CASSEQALNQPQHF,TGTGCCAGCAGTGAGCAGGCGCTCAATCAGCCCCAGCATTTT
.,TRBJ1-4,TRBV4-1,.,CASSRTAGRNEKLFF,TGCGCCAGCAGCCGGACGGCAGGGCGGAATGAAAAACTGTTTTTT
.,TRBJ1-5,TRBV6-1,.,CASSTTANQPQHF,TGTGCCAGCAGTACGACAGCTAATCAGCCCCAGCATTTT
.,TRBJ2-1,TRBV1,.,CTSSQEFGQGSYNEQFF,.
.,TRBJ2-3,TRBV5-1,TRBD2,CASSPGTSGGDTQYF,TGCGCCAGCAGCCCCGGGACTAGCGGGGGAGATACGCAGTATTTT
.,TRBJ1-2,TRBV28,.,CATNPNYGYTF,TGTGCCACCAATCCTAACTATGGCTACACCTTC